The 10 T cell receptor beta chains in this list originate from one sample, sequenced in a study of PD-L1 blockade in urothelial cancer. The assay was immunoSEQ multiplex PCR, and TCRdb's table has in-frame clones only and misses some. The sample holds 40,000 to 55,000 clones, over 75% seen once. The sequencing used PBMCs, collected around atezolizumab (anti-PD-L1) treatment. Every receptor here comes from a man in his forties with urothelial cancer.

The rearrangement links TRBV28 to TRBJ1-4; D is uncertain. Germline V gives CDR1 MDHEN, CDR2 SYDVKM. This CDR3 is 12 amino acids long. V lost 6 bases, J lost 8 bases, and 10 bases lay in between. The DNA of the CDR3 is TGTGCCAGCAGAACCCCGGGGGAAAAACTGTTTTTT. Protein sequence: CASRTPGEKLFF.

V usage is TRBV28 and J usage is TRBJ2-3, with 7 bases aligning to TRBD2. The CDR3 has 13 amino acids. V trimming: 6 bases; J trimming: 6 bases; junction bases outside the gene matches: 6. Germline CDR1 and CDR2: MDHEN and SYDVKM. CDR3 loop: CASRGGRWDTQYF. The CDR3 DNA is TGTGCCAGCAGGGGGGGGAGATGGGATACGCAGTATTTT.

The chain couples TRBV9 to TRBJ2-1, with 7 nucleotides matching TRBD2. Germline V gene data show CDR1 as SGDLS and CDR2 as YYNGEE. Germline trimming cut 0 bases from V and 4 bases from J; bases unmatched to any gene: 1. The CDR3 has 14 residues. CDR3 DNA sequence: TGTGCCAGCAGCGTAGCAGCGGGATACAATGAGCAGTTCTTC. It specifies CASSVAAGYNEQFF.

The chain couples TRBV5-4 to TRBJ2-5; unclear D gene. V was trimmed by 2 bases and J by 5 bases, leaving 13 bases between them. Germline-derived CDR1 and CDR2 are SGHNT and YYREEE (reference sequence). The CDR3 has 14 residues. DNA for the CDR3: TGTGCCAGCAGCTTCCCCCCAGGCGAGGAGACCCAGTACTTC. It translates to CASSFPPGEETQYF.

J is TRBJ1-5 and V is TRBV6-6, with TRBD1 matching 8 bases. From germline, CDR1 is MNHNY and CDR2 SVGAGI (reference sequence). CDR3 length: 14 residues. Germline trimming cut 5 bases from V and 6 bases from J; bases unmatched to any gene: 6. The CDR3 spells CASSARGRGQPQHF. The CDR3 nucleotides read TGTGCCAGCAGTGCCAGGGGGCGGGGTCAGCCCCAGCATTTT.

The V and J genes are TRBV9 and TRBJ2-1, with 8 nucleotides matching TRBD2. V lost 3 bases to trimming and J lost 7 bases; unmatched junction nucleotides: 9. CDR1 and CDR2 from the germline V gene are SGDLS and YYNGEE. This CDR3 spans 15 amino acids. DNA of the CDR3: TGTGCCAGCAGCGCCCGGACTAGCTGGGGGAATGAGCAGTTCTTC. Residues: CASSARTSWGNEQFF.

By sample fraction, this clone is medium-sized. The gene calls are TRBV28 and TRBJ1-2, with a tentative D call TRBD1 (6 bases). CDR3 size: 16 residues. CDR1 is MDHEN and CDR2 is SYDVKM in the germline V gene. Trimming left V 7 bases short and J 5 bases short, with 23 bases between. The CDR3 DNA reads TGTGCCAGCACTACCTGGGGGGGCGTTTCAGGGTATGGCTACACCTTC. This encodes CASTTWGGVSGYGYTF.

The sample holds one count of this clone. The J gene is TRBJ2-2, the V gene TRBV6-6; 9 bases are shared with TRBD2. Germline V gives CDR1 MNHNY, CDR2 SVGAGI (reference sequence). Trimming cost V 10 bases and J 7 bases; bases outside gene matches: 10. The CDR3 has 14 residues. In DNA form, the CDR3 reads TGTGCCATCGCGGGAGGGGTATCTGGCGGGGAGCTGTTTTTT. Amino acid sequence: CAIAGGVSGGELFF.

This clone was seen a few times. The J gene is TRBJ2-7, the V gene TRBV28, with 12 positions matching TRBD2. The germline CDR1 and CDR2 sequences are MDHEN and SYDVKM. The junction had 4 bases not matched to a gene; V was cut back by 6 bases and J by 1 base. The CDR3 spans 15 residues. The CDR3 DNA follows: TGTGCCAGCAGGCTAACTAGCGGGAGGTCCTACGAGCAGTACTTC. Amino acid sequence: CASRLTSGRSYEQYF.

In this sample, this clone turned up many times. V and J are TRBV19 and TRBJ2-4, with 10 bases identical to TRBD2. The trim removed 6 bases at V and 0 bases at J, leaving 8 bases unmatched. Per germline, CDR1 LNHDA and CDR2 SQIVND (reference sequence). CDR3 size: 17 residues. The CDR3 coding sequence is TGTGCCAGTAGAGACCCCGGGACTAGCGAAGCCAAAAACATTCAGTACTTC. Protein: CASRDPGTSEAKNIQYF.